These T cell receptor beta chains were read from a single sample in a study of monozygotic twins with inflammatory bowel disease. Reprocessing the 5' RACE reads, TCRdb reports a single entry for every CDR3 protein and omits DNA. The sample yields 93,000 or so distinct CDR3 sequences, of which the top ten take up about 2%. The source material was blood. Source of these receptors: a human donor with ulcerative colitis or Crohn's disease, or a healthy co-twin of an affected twin (not recorded which). CDR3s include the opening cysteine and the closing phenylalanine or tryptophan.

J gene | V gene | CDR3 protein
TRBJ2-1 | TRBV27 | CASRRLLYNEQFF
TRBJ2-7 | TRBV28 | CASSIVGTGVYEQYF
TRBJ2-1 | TRBV7-2 | CASSSTRNEQFF
TRBJ1-5 | TRBV12-3/TRBV12-4 | CASRAWGNQPQHF
TRBJ2-1 | TRBV4-3 | CASSQERTGYNEQFF
TRBJ2-5 | TRBV11-2 | CASSFPGLQETQYF
TRBJ2-7 | TRBV6-5 | CASSYEAGYEQYF
TRBJ1-1 | TRBV7-2 | CASSLERTEAFF
TRBJ2-1 | TRBV7-9 | CASSLVEGVGEQFF
TRBJ2-7 | TRBV21-1 | CASSKPGPAREQYF
TRBJ2-5 | TRBV5-5 | CASRDSRGSETQYF
TRBJ1-3 | TRBV10-3 | CAISELSGPGNTIYF
TRBJ2-1 | TRBV27 | CASGGLAGGVRDEQFF
TRBJ2-1 | TRBV20-1 | CSADRDDEQFF
TRBJ2-1 | TRBV7-7 | CASSYHSRGTYNEQFF
TRBJ2-6 | TRBV24-1 | CATSDARRGSYSGANVLTF
TRBJ2-1 | TRBV6-1 | CASRDAGPSYNEQFF
TRBJ2-2 | TRBV7-3 | CASSIKRGGAGELFF
TRBJ2-1 | TRBV11-2 | CASSFGGGLLAEQFF
TRBJ1-5 | TRBV20-1 | CSARGGTDNQPQHF
TRBJ2-3 | TRBV10-3 | CAISPGADTQYF
TRBJ2-7 | TRBV24-1 | CATSDLGEQYF
TRBJ1-4 | TRBV25-1 | CASSDPGRFEKLFF
TRBJ1-5 | TRBV7-2 | CASSLDTYSNQPQHF
TRBJ2-7 | TRBV6-2/TRBV6-3 | CASTLTPTSGSYEQYF
TRBJ2-1 | TRBV3-1 | CASSEQGRGEQFF
TRBJ1-1 | TRBV2 | CASRGTGNTEAFF
TRBJ1-6 | TRBV30 | CAWSVTVKPLHF
TRBJ2-7 | TRBV5-1 | CASSLGDRGPYEQYF
TRBJ1-1 | TRBV20-1 | CSATGRRFDTEAFF
TRBJ2-1 | TRBV24-1 | CATSEAGTVSYNEQFF
TRBJ1-1 | TRBV18 | CASSPTGVESEAFF
TRBJ2-3 | TRBV5-1 | CASARDRGRDTQYF
TRBJ2-7 | TRBV6-1 | CASTDTRRGIYEQYF
TRBJ1-5 | TRBV4-2 | CASSQGLTDNQPQHF
TRBJ2-1 | TRBV18 | CASSRTSGRGSSYNEQFF
TRBJ2-3 | TRBV20-1 | CSARGFGSSGSPDTQYF
TRBJ2-7 | TRBV28 | CASSLSGGNSYEQYF
TRBJ2-6 | TRBV12-3/TRBV12-4 | CASSLEGRGALLSGANVLTF
TRBJ2-2 | TRBV10-3 | CAISESEGSAGELFF
TRBJ2-5 | TRBV29-1 | CSVERGGFQETQYF
TRBJ2-7 | TRBV20-1 | CSAKGARSPYEQYF
TRBJ1-3 | TRBV4-1 | CASSQDKNRGSSGNTIYF
TRBJ1-2 | TRBV3-1 | CASSLRVTYGYTF
TRBJ2-1 | TRBV5-6 | CASSWGIGEKEQFF
TRBJ2-7 | TRBV5-4 | CASSRGRAGERYEQYF
TRBJ2-2 | TRBV20-1 | CSAPTLLAGGPNTGELFF
TRBJ1-3 | TRBV18 | CASSPRNVNTIYF
TRBJ2-5 | TRBV4-3 | CASSQDAAGDRQETQYF
TRBJ2-7 | TRBV7-2 | CASSLQLVRQEQYF
TRBJ2-3 | TRBV5-6 | CASSKQSHTDTQYF
TRBJ1-5 | TRBV5-5 | CASSSRAHLSNQPQHF
TRBJ2-1 | TRBV30 | CAWSTQWNEQFF
TRBJ2-3 | TRBV18 | CASSPAAGVTDTQYF
TRBJ2-3 | TRBV12-3/TRBV12-4 | CASSLRRIGMGSTDTQYF
TRBJ1-5 | TRBV12-3/TRBV12-4 | CASSPNFSGGNQPQHF